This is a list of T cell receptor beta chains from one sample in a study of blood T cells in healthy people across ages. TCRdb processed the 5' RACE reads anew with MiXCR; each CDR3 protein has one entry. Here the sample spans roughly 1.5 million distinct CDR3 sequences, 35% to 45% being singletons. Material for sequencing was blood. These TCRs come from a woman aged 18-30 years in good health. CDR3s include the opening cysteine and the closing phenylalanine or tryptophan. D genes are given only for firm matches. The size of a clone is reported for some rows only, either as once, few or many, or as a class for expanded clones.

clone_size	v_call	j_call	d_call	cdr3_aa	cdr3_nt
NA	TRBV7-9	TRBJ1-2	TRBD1	CASRGDRTNGYTF	TGTGCCAGCAGGGGGGACAGGACTAATGGCTACACCTTC
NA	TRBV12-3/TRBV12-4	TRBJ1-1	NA	CASSPLEGFGNTEAFF	TGTGCCAGCAGCCCCCTTGAGGGTTTCGGGAACACTGAAGCTTTCTTT
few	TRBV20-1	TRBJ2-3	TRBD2	CSARVRLAVSTDTQYF	TGCAGTGCTAGAGTCAGACTAGCAGTTAGCACAGATACGCAGTATTTT
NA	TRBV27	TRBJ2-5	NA	CASSLDISETQYF	TGTGCCAGCAGTTTGGACATCTCAGAGACCCAGTACTTC
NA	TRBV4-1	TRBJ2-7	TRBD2	CASSPIAGRAYEQYF	TGCGCCAGCAGCCCCATAGCGGGCCGGGCCTACGAGCAGTACTTC
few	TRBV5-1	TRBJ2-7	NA	CASKGEYEQYF	TGCGCCAGCAAGGGGGAGTACGAGCAGTACTTC
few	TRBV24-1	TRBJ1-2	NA	CATSDGGGYTF	TGTGCCACCAGTGATGGGGGTGGCTACACCTTC
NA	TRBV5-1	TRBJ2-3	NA	CASSLDRPAGLTDTQYF	TGCGCCAGCAGCTTGGACAGGCCGGCGGGACTCACAGATACGCAGTATTTT
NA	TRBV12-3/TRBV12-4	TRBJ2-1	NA	CASSLGQGRNNEQFF	TGTGCCAGCAGTTTAGGGCAGGGGAGGAACAATGAGCAGTTCTTC
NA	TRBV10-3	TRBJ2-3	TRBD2	CAISGTSGPSTDTQYF	TGTGCCATCAGCGGGACTAGCGGGCCTAGCACAGATACGCAGTATTTT
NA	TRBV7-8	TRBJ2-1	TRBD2	CASSPTGGSSYNEQFF	TGTGCCAGCAGCCCGACGGGGGGGAGCTCCTACAATGAGCAGTTCTTC
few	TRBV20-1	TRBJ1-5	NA	CSAGTPRDQPQHF	TGCAGTGCTGGGACTCCCAGGGATCAGCCCCAGCATTTT
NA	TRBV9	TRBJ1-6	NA	CASSVQGAVNSPLHF	TGTGCCAGCAGCGTTCAAGGGGCCGTGAATTCACCCCTCCACTTT
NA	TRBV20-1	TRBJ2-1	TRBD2	CSTILAGGKNEQFF	TGCAGTACCATCCTAGCGGGGGGGAAAAATGAGCAGTTCTTC
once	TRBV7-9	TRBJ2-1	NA	CASNPGYNEQFF	TGTGCCAGCAATCCCGGTTACAATGAGCAGTTCTTC
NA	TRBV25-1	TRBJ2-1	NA	CASSEAGSRNEQFF	TGTGCCAGCAGTGAGGCAGGGAGCCGCAATGAGCAGTTCTTC
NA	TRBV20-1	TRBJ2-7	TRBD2	CSASYSGVSYEQYF	TGCAGTGCTAGTTACAGCGGGGTCTCCTACGAGCAGTACTTC
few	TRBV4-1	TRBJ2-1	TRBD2	CASSRAGDTYNEQFF	TGCGCCAGCAGCCGGGCGGGGGATACCTACAATGAGCAGTTCTTC
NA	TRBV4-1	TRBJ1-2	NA	CASSQKTANYGYTF	TGCGCCAGCAGCCAAAAGACAGCAAACTATGGCTACACCTTC
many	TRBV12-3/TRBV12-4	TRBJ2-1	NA	CASSLPKGAVDNEQFF	TGTGCCAGCAGCCTCCCCAAAGGGGCCGTGGACAATGAGCAGTTCTTC
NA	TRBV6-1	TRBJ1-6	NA	CASSSLGSPPHF	TGTGCCAGCAGCTCCTTGGGGTCACCCCCCCACTTT
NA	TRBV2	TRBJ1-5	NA	CASRADVSNQPQHF	TGTGCCAGCAGGGCGGACGTAAGCAATCAGCCCCAGCATTTT
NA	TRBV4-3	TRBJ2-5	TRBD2	CASSLGIAGGETQYF	TGCGCCAGCAGCCTTGGCATAGCGGGAGGCGAGACCCAGTACTTC
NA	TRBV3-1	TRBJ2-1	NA	CASSQGGGQYNEQFF	TGTGCCAGCAGCCAAGGGGGAGGACAGTACAATGAGCAGTTCTTC
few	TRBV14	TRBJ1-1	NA	CASSQGLGARGAFF	TGTGCCAGCAGCCAAGGCTTGGGGGCCCGAGGGGCTTTCTTT
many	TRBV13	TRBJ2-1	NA	CASSLERGYNEQFF	TGTGCCAGCAGCTTGGAAAGAGGTTACAATGAGCAGTTCTTC
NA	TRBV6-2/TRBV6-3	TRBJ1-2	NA	CASSLNSYGYGYTF	TGTGCCAGCAGTTTGAATTCCTATGGCTATGGCTACACCTTC
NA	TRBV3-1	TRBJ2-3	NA	CASSQDRGGHAQYF	TGTGCCAGCAGCCAAGATAGGGGCGGGCACGCGCAGTATTTT
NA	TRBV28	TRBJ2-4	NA	CASNPGNKNIQYF	TGTGCCAGTAATCCGGGCAACAAAAACATTCAGTACTTC
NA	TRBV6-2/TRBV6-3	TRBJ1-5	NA	CASSGVGPQHF	TGTGCCAGCAGTGGAGTCGGACCCCAGCATTTT
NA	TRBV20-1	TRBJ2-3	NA	CSASERGPDTQYF	TGCAGTGCTAGTGAGAGGGGACCAGATACGCAGTATTTT
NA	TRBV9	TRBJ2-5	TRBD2	CASSPRGGGGLAGYGEQYF	TGTGCCAGCAGCCCTCGAGGAGGGGGGGGACTAGCGGGATATGGTGAGCAGTACTTC
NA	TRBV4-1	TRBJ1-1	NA	CASSQGPGMNTEAFF	TGCGCCAGCAGCCAAGGGCCGGGGATGAACACTGAAGCTTTCTTT
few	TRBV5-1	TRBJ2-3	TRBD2	CASSLSGLAGVTDTQYF	TGCGCCAGCAGCCTCTCGGGGCTAGCGGGAGTCACAGATACGCAGTATTTT
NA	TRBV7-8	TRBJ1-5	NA	CASSAPGRQKGQPQHF	TGTGCCAGCAGCGCGCCGGGACGCCAAAAGGGGCAGCCCCAGCATTTT
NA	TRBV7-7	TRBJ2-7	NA	CASSFDGVLSYEQYF	TGTGCTAGCAGCTTCGACGGAGTACTTTCCTACGAGCAGTACTTC
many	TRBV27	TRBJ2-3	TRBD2	CASSSPSGGTDTQYF	TGTGCCAGCAGTTCCCCCTCGGGGGGTACAGATACGCAGTATTTT
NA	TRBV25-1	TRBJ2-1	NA	CATSDPWSYNEQFF	TGTGCCACCTCTGACCCCTGGTCCTACAATGAGCAGTTCTTC
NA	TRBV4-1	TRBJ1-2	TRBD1	CASSPKGQGIYGYTF	TGCGCCAGCAGCCCTAAGGGACAGGGTATCTATGGCTACACCTTC
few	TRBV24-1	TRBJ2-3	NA	CATSSTSVGDTQYF	TGTGCCACCTCCAGCACCAGCGTCGGAGATACGCAGTATTTT
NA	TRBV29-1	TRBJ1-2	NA	CSVGGADGCTF	TGCAGCGTTGGAGGCGCGGATGGCTGCACCTTC
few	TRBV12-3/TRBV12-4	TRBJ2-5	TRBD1	CASSPHGTERETQYF	TGTGCCAGCAGCCCCCATGGGACAGAGCGAGAGACCCAGTACTTC
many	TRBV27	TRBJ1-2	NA	CASRSGYGYTF	TGTGCCAGCAGGTCAGGGTATGGCTACACCTTC
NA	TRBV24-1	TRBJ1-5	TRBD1	CATSKGQSQHF	TGTGCCACCAGTAAGGGACAGTCTCAGCATTTT
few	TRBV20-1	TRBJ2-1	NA	CSTKGGGSQNEQFF	TGCAGTACTAAGGGGGGCGGGAGCCAAAATGAGCAGTTCTTC
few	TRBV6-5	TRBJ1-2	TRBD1	CASSYSGQGTRDGYTF	TGTGCCAGCAGTTACTCGGGACAGGGGACTAGGGATGGCTACACCTTC
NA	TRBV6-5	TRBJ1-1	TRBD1	CASSYDRGENTEAFF	TGTGCCAGCAGTTACGACAGGGGGGAGAACACTGAAGCTTTCTTT
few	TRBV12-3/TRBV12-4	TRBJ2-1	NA	CASSLEAQRKEQFF	TGTGCCAGCAGTTTGGAGGCACAACGAAAGGAGCAGTTCTTC
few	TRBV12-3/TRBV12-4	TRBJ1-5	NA	CASSSPHSNQPQHF	TGTGCCAGCAGCTCCCCCCATAGCAATCAGCCCCAGCATTTT
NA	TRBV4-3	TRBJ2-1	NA	CASSQDERGRRWTEQFF	TGCGCCAGCAGCCAAGATGAACGGGGGCGAAGATGGACTGAGCAGTTCTTC
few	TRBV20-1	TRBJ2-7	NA	CSARAQGSYEQYF	TGCAGTGCTAGGGCACAGGGCTCTTACGAGCAGTACTTC
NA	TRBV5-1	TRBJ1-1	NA	CASSLDPQNTEAFF	TGCGCCAGCAGCTTAGACCCCCAGAACACTGAAGCTTTCTTT